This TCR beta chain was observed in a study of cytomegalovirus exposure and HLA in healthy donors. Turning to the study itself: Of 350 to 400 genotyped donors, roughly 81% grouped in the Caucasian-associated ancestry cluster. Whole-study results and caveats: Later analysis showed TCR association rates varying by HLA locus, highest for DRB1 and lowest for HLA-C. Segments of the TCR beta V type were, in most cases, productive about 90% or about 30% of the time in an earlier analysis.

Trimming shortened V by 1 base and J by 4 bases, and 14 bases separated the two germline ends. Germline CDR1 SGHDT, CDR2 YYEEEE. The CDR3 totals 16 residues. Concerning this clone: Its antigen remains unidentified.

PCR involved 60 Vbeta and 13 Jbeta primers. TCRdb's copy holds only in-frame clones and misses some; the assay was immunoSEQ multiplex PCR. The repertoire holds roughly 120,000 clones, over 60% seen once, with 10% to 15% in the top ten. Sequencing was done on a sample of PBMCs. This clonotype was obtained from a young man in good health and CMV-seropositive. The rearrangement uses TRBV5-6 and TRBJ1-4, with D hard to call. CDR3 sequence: CASSLPPGEVNEKLFF. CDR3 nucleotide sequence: TGTGCCAGCAGCTTGCCTCCGGGAGAGGTTAATGAAAAACTGTTTTTT.